A single sample is the source of the 21 T cell receptor beta chains below, sequenced in a study of PD-L1 blockade in urothelial cancer. Using immunoSEQ multiplex PCR, the repertoire was profiled, and TCRdb retains in-frame clones only, with some absent. The profile shows around 92,000 clones, 89% of them singletons. Time point of the sample: pretreatment peripheral blood. Sequenced here: PBMCs, sampled around atezolizumab (anti-PD-L1) treatment. Receptor source: a woman of 80 years or more with urothelial cancer.

The gene calls are TRBV20-1 and TRBJ1-2, with D tentatively TRBD1 (6 bases). Germline lookup yields CDR1 DFQATT and CDR2 SNEGSKA (reference sequence). CDR3 size: 11 residues. V was shortened by 5 bases and J by 3 bases, with 7 bases between the two germline ends. CDR3 coding DNA: TGCAGTGCTGAGGGGGACTATGGCTACACCTTC. It is translated as CSAEGDYGYTF.

The chain has TRBV28 and TRBJ2-7; 13 bases are a match to TRBD2. The CDR3 consists of 16 residues. Germline assignment: CDR1 MDHEN and CDR2 SYDVKM. Trimming cost V 5 bases and J 4 bases; bases outside gene matches: 8. CDR3 bases: TGTGCCAGCAGTGCAACCGGGACTAGCGGGACTTACGAGCAGTACTTC. It encodes CASSATGTSGTYEQYF.

The rearrangement joins TRBV14 to TRBJ2-2; tentatively, D is TRBD2 (6 bases). Germline CDR1 SGHDN, CDR2 FVKESK. The CDR3 runs to 14 residues. Between the trimmed V and J ends, which lost 0 bases and 8 bases, there was a span of 10 bases. CDR3 nucleotide sequence: TGTGCCAGCAGCCAAGATCTTAGCGGAGGGGAGCTGTTTTTT. This gives the protein CASSQDLSGGELFF.

This chain connects TRBV6-5 to TRBJ2-2; D gene uncertain. Trimming shortened V by 8 bases and J by 0 bases, and 10 bases separated the two germline ends. The CDR3 is 14 amino acids. Germline V gives CDR1 MNHEY, CDR2 SVGAGI. CDR3 coding DNA: TGTGCCAGCCTTCCGGCGGCGAACACCGGGGAGCTGTTTTTT. Translation gives CASLPAANTGELFF.

This chain connects TRBV9 to TRBJ1-1, with D maybe TRBD1 (5 bases). The CDR3 loop spans 14 amino acids. Per the germline V gene, CDR1 is SGDLS and CDR2 is YYNGEE. The V and J ends lost 3 bases and 4 bases respectively, with 13 bases between them. The CDR3: CASSGGREVTEAFF. CDR3 bases: TGTGCCAGCAGCGGGGGGAGGGAGGTCACTGAAGCTTTCTTT.

The chain combines TRBV7-2 with TRBJ1-1, with 8 bases fitting TRBD1. The CDR3 length is 14 residues. The V segment lost 4 bases and the J segment 8 bases; nucleotides outside the gene matches: 9. The germline V gene has CDR1 SGHTA and CDR2 FQGNSA. The CDR3 coding sequence is TGTGCCAGCAGCTCCCAGGGGGCGGGTGCCGAAGCTTTCTTT. Its protein is CASSSQGAGAEAFF. The full variable domain, completed using reference TRBV7-2 and TRBJ1-1, is GAGVSQSPSNKVTEKGKDVELRCDPISGHTALYWYRQSLGQGLEFLIYFQGNSAPDKSGLPSDRFSAERTGGSVSTLTIQRTQQEDSAVYLCASSSQGAGAEAFFGQGTRLTVV.

The chain carries TRBV6-1 and TRBJ1-1; possibly TRBD1 for D (5 bases). V lost 7 bases, J lost 6 bases, and 18 bases lay in between. The CDR3 loop spans 14 amino acids. In germline, CDR1 is MNHNS, CDR2 SASEGT. Here the CDR3 reads CASKRRDLSAEAFF. CDR3 DNA: TGTGCCAGCAAGAGGAGGGACCTTAGCGCTGAAGCTTTCTTT.

The chain uses TRBV30 and TRBJ1-3; D is unclear. The CDR3 is made up of 13 amino acids. Trimming left V 3 bases short and J 2 bases short, with 8 bases between. The germline V gene encodes CDR1 GTSNPN and CDR2 SVGIG (reference sequence). The CDR3 coding sequence is TGTGCCTGGAGCAACGGAGCTGGAAACACCATATATTTT. It encodes CAWSNGAGNTIYF.

This chain joins TRBV6-1 and TRBJ2-7, with a weak D call TRBD2 (6 bases). The V gene's germline CDR1 is MNHNS and CDR2 SASEGT. The CDR3 totals 16 residues. V lost 2 bases and J lost 0, with 14 bases in between. CDR3 region: CASSESRDFYSYEQYF. The CDR3 DNA reads TGTGCCAGCAGTGAATCCCGGGACTTCTACTCCTACGAGCAGTACTTC.

V is TRBV18 and J is TRBJ2-1, with 8 bases that match TRBD1. The CDR3 sequence is 13 residues long. Trimming at V came to 2 bases and at J to 9 bases, leaving 3 bases not matched to a gene. Per germline, CDR1 KGHSH and CDR2 LQKENI. The CDR3 protein is CASSPDRGSEQFF. As DNA, the CDR3 is TGTGCCAGCTCACCAGACAGGGGAAGTGAGCAGTTCTTC.

The chain recombines TRBV2 with TRBJ2-1; TRBD2 agrees at 12 bases. Germline lookup yields CDR1 SNHLY and CDR2 FYNNEI. Losses at the gene ends were 6 bases for V and 2 bases for J; bases not matched to a gene: 5. The CDR3 consists of 16 residues. As DNA, the CDR3 is TGTGCCAGCAGGATCAGACTAGCGGGAGCCTACAATGAGCAGTTCTTC. Translating gives CASRIRLAGAYNEQFF.

The rearrangement links TRBV30 to TRBJ2-3; D is possibly TRBD2 (6 bases). The germline V gene encodes CDR1 GTSNPN and CDR2 SVGIG (reference sequence). The CDR3 consists of 14 residues. Trimming removed 7 bases from V and 4 bases from J, with 18 bases in between. The CDR3 here is CAYHRDSSSDTQYF. The CDR3 DNA sequence: TGTGCCTACCACCGGGACTCCTCGTCAGATACGCAGTATTTT. Filled out from reference TRBV30 and TRBJ2-3, the complete variable domain reads SQTIHQWPATLVQPVGSPLSLECTVEGTSNPNLYWYRQAAGRGLQLLFYSVGIGQISSEVPQNLSASRPQDRQFILSSKKLLLSDSGFYLCAYHRDSSSDTQYFGPGTRLTVL.

J is TRBJ1-5 and V is TRBV7-8; D not resolved. The V and J ends lost 3 bases and 3 bases respectively, with 9 bases between them. Germline-derived CDR1 and CDR2 are SGHVS and FQNEAQ. The CDR3 loop spans 14 amino acids. CDR3 sequence reads: CASSLGGPNQPQHF. CDR3 bases: TGTGCCAGCAGCTTGGGAGGTCCCAATCAGCCCCAGCATTTT.

The rearrangement joins TRBV19 to TRBJ1-1, with D possibly being TRBD1 (6 bases). The V gene's germline CDR1 is LNHDA and CDR2 SQIVND (reference sequence). The CDR3 extends over 13 amino acids. V gave up 3 bases and J gave up 10 bases, with 15 bases separating them. The CDR3 DNA reads as TGTGCCAGTAGTATTGGGGTTCGGGGGGCAGCTTTCTTT. This encodes CASSIGVRGAAFF.

The chain joins TRBV6-1 to TRBJ1-3; possibly TRBD1 for D (6 bases). This CDR3 has 15 residues. CDR1 and CDR2 (germline): MNHNS, SASEGT. The V end lost 5 bases, the J end lost 0 bases, and 11 bases lay between the germline ends. The CDR3 DNA reads as TGTGCCAGCAGTTCGTCAGGGGCCTCTGGAAACACCATATATTTT. Encoded protein: CASSSSGASGNTIYF.

V gene TRBV19 combines with J gene TRBJ2-7, with 9 bases matching TRBD1. Trimming took 5 bases from V and 2 from J; bases not matched to a gene: 4. Germline CDR1 and CDR2: LNHDA and SQIVND (reference sequence). CDR3 length: 14 amino acids. CDR3 in DNA: TGTGCCAGTAGTCCCGGGACAGGGACCTACGAGCAGTACTTC. Its translation is CASSPGTGTYEQYF.

This CDR3 reads CASSRDRRTGELFF. As DNA, the CDR3 is TGTGCCAGCAGCCGAGACAGGAGGACCGGGGAGCTGTTTTTT. This chain links TRBV7-9 with TRBJ2-2; a weak D match, TRBD1 (6 bases). Deletions cut 5 bases from V and 5 bases from J, with 12 bases between. This CDR3 is built from 14 residues. Per germline, CDR1 SEHNR and CDR2 FQNEAQ (reference sequence).

V gene TRBV7-3 combines with J gene TRBJ2-1; TRBD2 might be the D (5 bases). The CDR3 is 14 amino acids. Germline V gives CDR1 SGHTA, CDR2 FQGTGA. V gave up 1 base and J gave up 6 bases, with 10 bases separating them. The CDR3 DNA reads TGTGCCAGCAGCTTAAGCAGAGCGGTCAATGAGCAGTTCTTC. Protein sequence: CASSLSRAVNEQFF.

The rearrangement uses TRBV5-4 and TRBJ1-1; TRBD1 aligns across 10 bases. CDR3 size: 15 residues. Germline CDR1 and CDR2: SGHNT and YYREEE (reference sequence). The trim removed 2 bases at V and 7 bases at J, leaving 8 bases unmatched. The CDR3 DNA reads as TGTGCCAGCAGCTTACCGGGACAGGGGATAGGTGAAGCTTTCTTT. Translation: CASSLPGQGIGEAFF.

V usage is TRBV27 and J usage is TRBJ1-2; a possible D gene is TRBD1 (6 bases). Trimming cost V 2 bases and J 2 bases, with 12 bases left between them. This CDR3 comprises 15 residues. In germline, CDR1 is MNHEY, CDR2 SMNVEV (reference sequence). As DNA, the CDR3 is TGTGCCAGCAGTTTAAACAGGGTAGGGAACTATGGCTACACCTTC. It yields the protein CASSLNRVGNYGYTF.

The V gene is TRBV11-2, the J gene TRBJ2-1, with TRBD2 matching 7 bases. J lost 8 bases, V lost 0 bases, and 7 bases had no gene match. Germline CDR1 SGHAT, CDR2 FQNNGV. This CDR3 contains 15 residues. The CDR3 is CASSLEPGGRDEQFF. The CDR3, as DNA: TGTGCCAGCAGCTTAGAGCCGGGGGGTAGGGATGAGCAGTTCTTC.